This T cell receptor (beta chain) was sequenced in a study of a mutant IDH1 vaccine in newly diagnosed glioma. Time point specified: week 11, during vaccination. Topical imiquimod accompanied each vaccine dose, which consisted of 300 ug of mutant IDH1 20-mer peptide. CDR3 length: 16 residues. The germline V gene has CDR1 SGHRS and CDR2 YFSETQ. The V and J ends lost 0 bases and 2 bases, in that order; junction bases with no gene match: 4. Using immunoSEQ multiplex PCR, the repertoire was profiled, and TCRdb retains in-frame clones only, with some absent. The table shows about 36,000 clones, with about four fifths occurring only once. Notes on this clone: The antigen remains undetermined.

The chain has TRBV5-1 and TRBJ2-3; 9 nucleotides align to TRBD2. Sequencing used peripheral blood mononuclear cells (PBMCs), obtained from a glioma patient whose treatment included an IDH1 peptide vaccine. This TCR was recovered from a woman aged 30 to 39 with glioma. Some clones in this sample may be carry-over from other donors' samples. CDR3 bases: TGCGCCAGCAGCTTGGGACTAGCGGCTGCCACAGATACGCAGTATTTT. It codes for CASSLGLAAATDTQYF. The full variable domain, rest sourced from reference TRBV5-1 and TRBJ2-3, is KAGVTQTPRYLIKTRGQQVTLSCSPISGHRSVSWYQQTPGQGLQFLFEYFSETQRNKGNFPGRFSGRQFSNSRSEMNVSTLELGDSALYLCASSLGLAAATDTQYFGPGTRLTVL.